The 16 T cell receptor beta chains below were found in one sample sequenced in a study of blood T cell repertoires in COVID-19. Profiled with immunoSEQ multiplex PCR; TCRdb holds only in-frame clones, not every one. The sample carries around 94,000 clones, roughly nine tenths recorded once. The sequencing sample was made of peripheral blood. All receptors derive from a woman aged 50 to 60 with COVID-19, enrolled during active disease.

This chain joins TRBV6-5 and TRBJ1-3; possibly TRBD1 for D (6 bases). Between the trimmed V and J ends, which lost 7 bases and 4 bases, there was a span of 17 bases. The germline gives CDR1 MNHEY, CDR2 SVGAGI. The CDR3 length is 15 residues. DNA for the CDR3: TGTGCCAGCACTTCCACAGGGACGCAAGGAAACACCATATATTTT. This sequence encodes CASTSTGTQGNTIYF.

The genes are TRBV21-1 and TRBJ1-5; the tabulated D call, TRBD1, remains unverified against the DNA. TRBV21-1 represents a pseudogene. This CDR3 is built from 15 residues. The chain's CDR3 is CASPLGARGNQPQHF. CDR3 DNA sequence: TGTGCCAGCCCCCTGGGGGCTCGGGGCAATCAGCCCCAGCATTTT.

This chain links TRBV7-8 with TRBJ2-1, with TRBD2 identical over 7 bases. CDR1 is SGHVS, CDR2 FQNEAQ, per germline. V trimming: 5 bases; J trimming: 0 bases; junction bases outside the gene matches: 4. The CDR3 runs 15 residues. The CDR3 is CASSPSGVSYNEQFF. The CDR3 bases are TGTGCCAGCAGCCCGAGCGGGGTCTCCTACAATGAGCAGTTCTTC.

The chain is built from TRBV5-1 and TRBJ1-1; 7 bases line up with TRBD1. This CDR3 is built from 15 residues. Per germline, CDR1 SGHRS and CDR2 YFSETQ. J was trimmed by 2 bases and V by 2 bases; bases with no gene match: 6. CDR3 sequence: CASSFSGTANTEAFF. In DNA form, the CDR3 reads TGCGCCAGCAGCTTCTCCGGGACAGCAAACACTGAAGCTTTCTTT.

The CDR3 here is CASSLGGLRYGYTF. CDR3 sequence (DNA): TGTGCCAGCAGCTTAGGGGGCCTGCGATATGGCTACACCTTC. The chain recombines TRBV7-9 with TRBJ1-2, with D maybe TRBD1 (5 bases). The germline V gene encodes CDR1 SEHNR and CDR2 FQNEAQ (reference sequence). The CDR3 has 14 amino acids. V was clipped by 1 base and J by 5 bases, with 11 bases between them.

CDR3 amino acids: CASSVLARTDTQYF. Written as DNA, the CDR3 is TGTGCCAGCAGCGTATTAGCGCGCACAGATACGCAGTATTTT. The chain carries TRBV9 and TRBJ2-3; D might be TRBD2 (5 bases). V was trimmed by 1 base and J by 1 base, leaving 7 bases between them. This CDR3 is 14 amino acids long. Looked up from germline, CDR1 is SGDLS and CDR2 is YYNGEE.

The chain links TRBV19 to TRBJ2-5; 10 nucleotides agree with TRBD1. The CDR3 has 14 residues. Germline V gene sequence: CDR1 LNHDA, CDR2 SQIVND (reference sequence). Trimming at V came to 5 bases and at J to 5 bases, leaving 5 bases not matched to a gene. CDR3 loop: CASSDRGQRETQYF. The CDR3 nucleotides read TGTGCCAGTAGTGACAGGGGGCAACGGGAGACCCAGTACTTC.

V is TRBV11-3 and J is TRBJ1-1; D is possibly TRBD1 (6 bases). Germline V CDR1 and CDR2: SGHNT, YENEEA. The CDR3 extends over 13 amino acids. Trimming left V 2 bases short and J 3 bases short, with 7 bases between. The CDR3 nucleotides read TGTGCCAGCAGCTTACACAGGGACACTGAAGCTTTCTTT. Translation gives CASSLHRDTEAFF. Full variable domain (rest looked up from reference TRBV11-3 and TRBJ1-1): EAGVVQSPRYKIIEKKQPVAFWCNPISGHNTLYWYLQNLGQGPELLIRYENEEAVDDSQLPKDRFSAERLKGVDSTLKIQPAELGDSAVYLCASSLHRDTEAFFGQGTRLTVV.

This clone was observed a handful of times. The chain is built from TRBV24-1 and TRBJ2-2; TRBD2 might be the D (5 bases). Germline V lookup: CDR1 KGHDR, CDR2 SFDVKD. CDR3 length: 14 residues. The V gene lost 5 bases and the J gene lost 1 base, with 7 bases spanning the gap. The CDR3 bases are TGTGCCACCAGTGCGGGGAGGAACACCGGGGAGCTGTTTTTT. Translated: CATSAGRNTGELFF.

The count of this clone is one. The chain is built from TRBV5-4 and TRBJ2-1, with D unresolved. V gave up 2 bases and J gave up 0 bases, with 9 bases separating them. The CDR3 consists of 15 residues. Germline values: CDR1 SGHNT, CDR2 YYREEE (reference sequence). DNA for the CDR3: TGTGCCAGCAGCTTCCACTCGGGCTCCTACAATGAGCAGTTCTTC. Translated: CASSFHSGSYNEQFF.

J is TRBJ1-1 and V is TRBV18; no reliable D call. V was shortened by 3 bases and J by 4 bases, with 9 bases between the two germline ends. The CDR3 extends over 13 amino acids. Per germline, CDR1 KGHSH and CDR2 LQKENI. CDR3 protein: CASSPGRSTEAFF. As DNA, the CDR3 is TGTGCCAGCTCACCGGGGAGAAGCACTGAAGCTTTCTTT.

This clone was recorded only once. This chain uses TRBV7-2 with TRBJ1-2; maybe TRBD1 (5 bases). CDR3 length: 13 residues. V dropped 5 bases and J dropped 0 bases, with 7 bases sitting between them. Germline CDR1 is SGHTA and CDR2 is FQGNSA. DNA for the CDR3: TGTGCCAGCAGCGACAGCCCTAACTATGGCTACACCTTC. Residues: CASSDSPNYGYTF. Full variable domain (remainder filled in from reference TRBV7-2 and TRBJ1-2): GAGVSQSPSNKVTEKGKDVELRCDPISGHTALYWYRQSLGQGLEFLIYFQGNSAPDKSGLPSDRFSAERTGGSVSTLTIQRTQQEDSAVYLCASSDSPNYGYTFGSGTRLTVV.

Many counts were recorded for this clone. The chain employs TRBV19 and TRBJ2-2, with TRBD2 matching 7 bases. Germline V gene data show CDR1 as LNHDA and CDR2 as SQIVND (reference sequence). Losses at the gene ends were 6 bases for V and 5 bases for J; bases not matched to a gene: 6. The CDR3 runs 14 residues. The CDR3 coding sequence is TGTGCCAGTAGAGCGCCCGGGAGGACCGGGGAGCTGTTTTTT. It is translated as CASRAPGRTGELFF. Supplemented by reference TRBV19 and TRBJ2-2, the full variable domain reads DGGITQSPKYLFRKEGQNVTLSCEQNLNHDAMYWYRQDPGQGLRLIYYSQIVNDFQKGDIAEGYSVSREKKESFPLTVTSAQKNPTAFYLCASRAPGRTGELFFGEGSRLTVL.

This chain joins TRBV5-1 and TRBJ1-5; a possible D gene is TRBD1 (6 bases). The V gene lost 0 bases and the J gene lost 5 bases, with 9 bases spanning the gap. The CDR3 is 14 amino acids. CDR1 and CDR2 (germline): SGHRS, YFSETQ. Here the CDR3 reads CASSLEAGDQPQHF. The CDR3 DNA reads TGCGCCAGCAGCTTGGAGGCAGGGGATCAGCCCCAGCATTTT.

The gene calls are TRBV2 and TRBJ2-5; 12 nucleotides line up with TRBD1. Per the germline V gene, CDR1 is SNHLY and CDR2 is FYNNEI. The CDR3 is 14 amino acids. V trimming: 7 bases; J trimming: 5 bases; junction bases outside the gene matches: 5. CDR3 in DNA: TGTGCCAGCACCCGGGACAGGGGGCGGGAGACCCAGTACTTC. This codes for CASTRDRGRETQYF. The full variable domain, in which reference TRBV2 and TRBJ2-5 provide the parts outside the CDR3, is EPEVTQTPSHQVTQMGQEVILRCVPISNHLYFYWYRQILGQKVEFLVSFYNNEISEKSEIFDDQFSVERPDGSNFTLKIRSTKLEDSAMYFCASTRDRGRETQYFGPGTRLLVL.

The chain combines TRBV20-1 with TRBJ1-1, with D unresolved. With 2 bases removed from V and 8 bases from J, the gap between germline ends came to 9 bases. There are 11 residues in the CDR3. Germline lookup yields CDR1 DFQATT and CDR2 SNEGSKA (reference sequence). In DNA form, the CDR3 reads TGCAGTGCTAGAAAATCAGGAGAAGCTTTCTTT. Translating it yields CSARKSGEAFF.